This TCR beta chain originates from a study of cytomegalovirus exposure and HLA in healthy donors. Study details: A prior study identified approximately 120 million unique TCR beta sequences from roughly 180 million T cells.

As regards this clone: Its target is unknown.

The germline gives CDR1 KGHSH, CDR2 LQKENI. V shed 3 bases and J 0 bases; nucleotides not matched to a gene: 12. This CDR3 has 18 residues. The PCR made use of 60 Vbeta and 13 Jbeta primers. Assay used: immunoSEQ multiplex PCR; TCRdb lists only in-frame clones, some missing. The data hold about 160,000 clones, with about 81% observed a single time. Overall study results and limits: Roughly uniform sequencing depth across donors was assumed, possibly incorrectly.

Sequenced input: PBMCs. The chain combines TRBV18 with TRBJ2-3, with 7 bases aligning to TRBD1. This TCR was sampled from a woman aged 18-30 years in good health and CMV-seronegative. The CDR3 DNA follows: TGTGCCAGCTCACCCTTTTTCGTAGGGACAGCAAGCACAGATACGCAGTATTTT. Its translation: CASSPFFVGTASTDTQYF.